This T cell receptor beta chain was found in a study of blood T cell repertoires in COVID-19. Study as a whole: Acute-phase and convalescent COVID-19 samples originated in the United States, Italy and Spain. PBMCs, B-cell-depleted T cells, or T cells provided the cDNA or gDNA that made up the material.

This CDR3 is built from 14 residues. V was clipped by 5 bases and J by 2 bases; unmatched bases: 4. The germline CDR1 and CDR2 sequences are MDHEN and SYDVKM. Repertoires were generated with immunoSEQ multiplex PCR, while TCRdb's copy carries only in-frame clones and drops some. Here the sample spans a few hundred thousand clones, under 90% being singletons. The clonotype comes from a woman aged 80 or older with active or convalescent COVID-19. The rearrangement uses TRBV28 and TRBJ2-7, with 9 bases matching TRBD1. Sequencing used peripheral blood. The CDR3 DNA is TGTGCCAGCAGTCAGGGACAGGGACCCTACGAGCAGTACTTC. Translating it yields CASSQGQGPYEQYF.